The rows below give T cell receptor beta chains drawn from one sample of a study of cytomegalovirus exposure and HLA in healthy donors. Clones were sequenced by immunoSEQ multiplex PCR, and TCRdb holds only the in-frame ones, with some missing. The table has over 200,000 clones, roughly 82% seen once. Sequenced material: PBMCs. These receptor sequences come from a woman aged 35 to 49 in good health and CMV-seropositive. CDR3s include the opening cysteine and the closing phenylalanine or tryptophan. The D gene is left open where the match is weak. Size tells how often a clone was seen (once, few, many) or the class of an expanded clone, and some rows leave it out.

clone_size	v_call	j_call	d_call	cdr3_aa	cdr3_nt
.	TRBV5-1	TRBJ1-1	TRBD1	CASSLTGDTEAFF	TGCGCCAGCAGCTTGACAGGGGATACTGAAGCTTTCTTT
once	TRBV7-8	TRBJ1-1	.	CASSKALSGTEAFF	TGTGCCAGCAGCAAGGCACTAAGCGGGACTGAAGCTTTCTTT
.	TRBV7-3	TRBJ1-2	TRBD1	CASSFQGTGDGYTF	TGTGCCAGCAGCTTTCAGGGGACAGGGGATGGCTACACCTTC
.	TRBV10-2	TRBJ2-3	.	CASSDRDSPTDTQYF	TGCGCCAGCAGTGATCGGGACTCGCCCACAGATACGCAGTATTTT
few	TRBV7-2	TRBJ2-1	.	CASSLAGSSYNEQFF	TGTGCCAGCAGCTTAGCGGGGAGCTCCTACAATGAGCAGTTCTTC
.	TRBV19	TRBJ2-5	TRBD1	CASSTGTARLQETQYF	TGTGCCAGTAGTACCGGGACAGCCCGACTCCAAGAGACCCAGTACTTC
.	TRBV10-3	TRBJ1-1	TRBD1	CAISDTGGRTEAFF	TGTGCCATCAGTGATACAGGGGGCCGAACTGAAGCTTTCTTT
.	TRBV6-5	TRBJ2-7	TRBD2	CASSFSGGSLYEQYF	TGTGCCAGCAGCTTTAGCGGGGGATCCCTCTACGAGCAGTACTTC
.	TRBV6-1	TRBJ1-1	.	CASSERGEGEAFF	TGTGCCAGCAGTGAACGGGGGGAGGGTGAAGCTTTCTTT
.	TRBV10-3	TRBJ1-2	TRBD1	CAIQYGTGIYGYTF	TGTGCCATCCAATACGGGACAGGAATTTATGGCTACACCTTC
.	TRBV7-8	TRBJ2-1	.	CASTQAEGPYNEQFF	TGTGCCAGCACCCAGGCTGAGGGTCCATACAATGAGCAGTTCTTC
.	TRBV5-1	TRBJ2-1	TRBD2	CASSLEVAGYNEQFF	TGCGCCAGCAGCTTGGAAGTAGCGGGGTACAATGAGCAGTTCTTC
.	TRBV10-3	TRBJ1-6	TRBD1	CATIGTDGSPLHF	TGTGCCACCATAGGGACAGATGGATCACCCCTCCACTTT
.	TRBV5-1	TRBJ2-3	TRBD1	CASSFSPGQADTQYF	TGCGCCAGCAGCTTTTCACCAGGACAGGCGGATACGCAGTATTTT
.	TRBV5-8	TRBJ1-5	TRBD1	CASSLGQGGNQPQHF	TGTGCCAGCAGCTTGGGACAGGGGGGCAATCAGCCCCAGCATTTT
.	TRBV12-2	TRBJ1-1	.	CASPFRDSNTEAFF	TGTGCAAGTCCTTTCAGGGACAGCAACACTGAAGCTTTCTTT
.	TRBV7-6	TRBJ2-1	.	CASSRAQGDYNEQFF	TGTGCCAGCAGCCGAGCTCAAGGAGACTACAATGAGCAGTTCTTC
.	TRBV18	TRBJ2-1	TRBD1	CASSLQGHPYNEQFF	TGTGCCAGCTCACTACAGGGGCATCCCTACAATGAGCAGTTCTTC
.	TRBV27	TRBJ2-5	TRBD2	CASSLLPRTSGRGETQYF	TGTGCCAGCAGTTTACTGCCCCGGACTAGCGGGAGAGGGGAGACCCAGTACTTC
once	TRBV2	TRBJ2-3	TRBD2	CASSPSSGYTDTQYF	TGTGCCAGCAGTCCGTCTAGCGGATACACAGATACGCAGTATTTT
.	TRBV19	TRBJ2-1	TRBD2	CASSISSGSSYNEQFF	TGTGCCAGTAGTATCTCTAGCGGGAGCTCCTACAATGAGCAGTTCTTC
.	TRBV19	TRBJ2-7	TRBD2	CASSGGGYEQYF	TGTGCCAGCAGCGGGGGTGGGTACGAGCAGTACTTC
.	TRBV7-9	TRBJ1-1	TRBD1	CSSSFQGANTEAFF	TGTTCCAGCAGCTTCCAGGGGGCAAACACTGAAGCTTTCTTT
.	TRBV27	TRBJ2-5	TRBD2	CASSSGLAGVELETQYF	TGTGCCAGCAGTTCCGGACTAGCGGGGGTGGAGTTAGAGACCCAGTACTTC
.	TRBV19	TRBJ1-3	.	CASRQGGSGNTIYF	TGTGCCAGTAGACAAGGGGGTTCCGGAAACACCATATATTTT
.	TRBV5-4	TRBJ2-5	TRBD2	CASSTKRGAETQYF	TGTGCCAGCAGCACCAAGCGGGGGGCGGAGACCCAGTACTTC
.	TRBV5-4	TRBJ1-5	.	CASSLGAGRDQPQHF	TGTGCCAGCAGCTTGGGGGCAGGGCGCGATCAGCCCCAGCATTTT
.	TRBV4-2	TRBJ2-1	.	CASSQDPSSYNEQFF	TGTGCCAGCAGCCAAGACCCTAGCTCCTACAATGAGCAGTTCTTC
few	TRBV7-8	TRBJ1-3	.	CASSLARRGGTLGRSGNTIYF	TGTGCCAGCAGCTTAGCACGTAGGGGGGGGACCCTTGGTAGGTCTGGAAACACCATATATTTT
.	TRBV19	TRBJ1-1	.	CASSPRGAGRWDTEAFF	TGTGCCAGTAGTCCGCGTGGGGCCGGGAGGTGGGACACTGAAGCTTTCTTT
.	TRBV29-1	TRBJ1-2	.	CSVEVSDGYTF	TGCAGCGTTGAAGTTTCGGATGGCTACACCTTC
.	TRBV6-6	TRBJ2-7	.	CASSYGAGYEQYF	TGTGCCAGCAGTTACGGGGCAGGCTACGAGCAGTACTTC
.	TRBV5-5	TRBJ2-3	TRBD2	CASSLDGSGRSTDTQYF	TGTGCCAGCAGCTTGGATGGTAGCGGGAGGTCAACAGATACGCAGTATTTT
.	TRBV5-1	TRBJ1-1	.	CASSLPTADTEAFF	TGCGCCAGCAGCTTACCGACAGCAGACACTGAAGCTTTCTTT
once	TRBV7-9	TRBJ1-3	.	CASSSTGYSGNTIYF	TGTGCCAGCAGCTCCACAGGGTACTCTGGAAACACCATATATTTT
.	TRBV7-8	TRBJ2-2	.	CASSLAGNRNTGELFF	TGTGCCAGCAGCTTAGCCGGCAACAGGAACACCGGGGAGCTGTTTTTT
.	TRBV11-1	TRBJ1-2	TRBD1	CASSSGTAYGYTF	TGTGCCAGCAGCTCGGGGACAGCCTATGGCTACACCTTC
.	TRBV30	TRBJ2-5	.	CAWSSRGLQETQYF	TGTGCCTGGAGTTCCCGGGGGTTACAAGAGACCCAGTACTTC
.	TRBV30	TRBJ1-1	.	CAWSLVGGRTFF	TGTGCCTGGAGCCTAGTTGGAGGGAGGACTTTCTTT
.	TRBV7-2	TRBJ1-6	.	CASSLVGVVLHF	TGTGCCAGCAGTTTAGTCGGTGTGGTCCTCCACTTT
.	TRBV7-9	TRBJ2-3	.	CASSPRGSRRTDTQYF	TGTGCCAGCAGCCCTCGGGGAAGCCGCCGCACAGATACGCAGTATTTT
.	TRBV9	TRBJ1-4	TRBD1	CASSVSDRGIEKLFF	TGTGCCAGCAGCGTGTCAGACAGGGGGATCGAAAAACTGTTTTTT
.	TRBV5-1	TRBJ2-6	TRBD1	CASSLGQASGANVLTF	TGCGCCAGCAGCCTCGGACAGGCATCTGGGGCCAACGTCCTGACTTTC
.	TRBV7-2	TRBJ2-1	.	CASSSSRLLANEQFF	TGTGCCAGCAGCTCATCTCGGTTACTAGCCAATGAGCAGTTCTTC
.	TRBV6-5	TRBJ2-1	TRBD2	CASSYTAGGGQFF	TGTGCCAGCAGTTATACCGCGGGGGGAGGGCAGTTCTTC
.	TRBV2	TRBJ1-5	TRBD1	CASSSDRVNQPQHF	TGTGCCAGCAGTAGCGACAGGGTCAATCAGCCCCAGCATTTT
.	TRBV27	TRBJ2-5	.	CASSPWTAQETQYF	TGTGCCAGCAGTCCCTGGACAGCTCAAGAGACCCAGTACTTC
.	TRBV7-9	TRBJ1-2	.	CASSLGPGGGGYTF	TGTGCCAGCAGCTTAGGCCCCGGGGGAGGTGGCTACACCTTC
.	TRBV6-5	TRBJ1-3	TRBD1	CASTSTGAGNTIYF	TGTGCCAGCACCTCAACAGGGGCTGGAAACACCATATATTTT
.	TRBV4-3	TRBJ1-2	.	CASSQGAGDGGYTF	TGCGCCAGCAGCCAAGGTGCGGGGGATGGTGGCTACACCTTC
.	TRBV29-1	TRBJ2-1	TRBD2	CSVGGTSGPFNEQFF	TGCAGCGTTGGAGGGACTAGCGGGCCCTTTAATGAGCAGTTCTTC
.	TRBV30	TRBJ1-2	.	CAWSQRTAYGYTF	TGTGCCTGGAGTCAAAGGACAGCTTATGGCTACACCTTC